This is a list of T cell receptor beta chains from one sample in a study of regulatory T cells in long-lasting Graves disease. TCRdb used MiXCR to reprocess the multiplex PCR reads, holding one entry per CDR3 protein. The data hold hundreds of thousands of distinct CDR3 sequences, with 16% observed a single time. These data also formed part of another study, on T cells in Graves' hyperthyroidism and ophthalmopathy.

Specimen: peripheral blood mononuclear cells (PBMCs), collected at new diagnosis, from a patient treated with antithyroid drugs. Receptors originate from a woman aged 25 to 39 with Graves disease. Both conserved end residues are part of each CDR3. D genes are given only for firm matches. Size tells how often a clone was seen (once, few, many) or the class of an expanded clone, and some rows leave it out.

- - TRBV18 CASSPPVGANTGELFF
few - TRBV9 CASSVAGRVTSGETQYF
- TRBD1 TRBV10-2 CASNTQGANTGELFF
few - TRBV5-1 CASSLDGTYATNEKLFF
- - TRBV19 CASSIKGGYNSPLHF
many - TRBV6-1 CASSQGPNQPQHF
- TRBD2 TRBV5-1 CTSSLRATSGSNVYTQYF
many - TRBV12-3/TRBV12-4 CASSLTLAAPETQYF
many - TRBV3-1 CASSQRIRGEAFF
many - TRBV7-8 CASSLSGERNEKLFF
many - TRBV28 CASRTPGNTIYF
many - TRBV14 CASSQDIVGAGELFF
many TRBD2 TRBV30 CAWSMGLAGEHEQFF
many - TRBV12-3/TRBV12-4 CASSQWGYEQYF
few - TRBV6-2/TRBV6-3 CASSYRSRKQETQYF
few TRBD1 TRBV29-1 CSVGTGLSSYEQYF
few TRBD2 TRBV6-1 CASTSSGGGAKNIQYF
many - TRBV6-1 CASSARLETEAFF
many - TRBV28 CASSESRQPQHF
- - TRBV20-1 CSAARLQSNNSPLHF
many - TRBV5-1 CASRQIQGNTEAFF
many - TRBV6-2/TRBV6-3 CASSGGFVPYNEQFF
many - TRBV28 CASNLGGVLQETQYF
- - TRBV5-1 CASSLGASGSLSTDTQYF
many TRBD1 TRBV20-1 CSARGDRGANYGYTF
- TRBD2 TRBV5-1 CASSGEASGRPQYF
- TRBD2 TRBV29-1 CSVAGVGLAGSVYNEQFF
- - TRBV19 CASTWTAGYQPQHF
- TRBD1 TRBV5-5 CASGPGQGDTEAFF
- - TRBV20-1 CSARDPLADQPQHF
many - TRBV12-3/TRBV12-4 CASTDLFTEAFF
many - TRBV6-1 CASSPRGDTGELFF
many TRBD2 TRBV10-3 CAISDIGLAEETQYF
- - TRBV7-9 CASSSTWVDTGGGYTF
many - TRBV28 CASSFYRRGVNQPQHF
many - TRBV28 CASSPAKGGQYF
- - TRBV5-6 CATSSAGTEAFF
- TRBD1 TRBV7-9 CASSLGQGKTQYF
many TRBD1 TRBV7-8 CASSARQGGGGATNEKLFF
- - TRBV6-1 CASSETGGTDTQYF
few - TRBV20-1 CSGGGPDEQYF